The entry that follows covers one T cell receptor beta chain sequence. As yet, its antigen is unknown. The sample belongs to a study of metastatic and nonmetastatic thyroid tumors. Overall study context: The comparison covered peripheral blood and tumor or nodule tissue in malignant and benign thyroid patients.

Points from the study as a whole: Compared with benign nodules, malignant thyroid tumors were reported to have significantly higher TCR beta diversity in both blood and tumor.

Patients were all untreated before their thyroid surgery. Germline values: CDR1 LNHDA, CDR2 SQIVND (reference sequence). J lost 4 bases, V lost 4 bases, and 9 bases had no gene match. This CDR3 is 16 amino acids long. Per the original methods: A classifier for distant metastasis in papillary thyroid cancer was constructed using CDR3 differences observed across clinicopathological groups. TCRdb re-analyzed the PCR reads using MiXCR. These V and J calls are TCRdb output, not the study's own analysis. This sample has about 21,000 clones, with more than 35% found just once. This chain links TRBV19 with TRBJ1-2; 10 positions match TRBD1. This sequence was found in a female donor with papillary thyroid cancer or a benign thyroid nodule (not recorded which). Some clones in this sample may be carry-over from other donors' samples. Sequences were obtained from tumor tissue. The CDR3: CASSRGTGVEFYGYTF. The CDR3 bases are TGTGCCAGTAGTAGAGGGACAGGGGTCGAGTTCTATGGCTACACCTTC.